The 16 T cell receptor beta chains below were found in one sample sequenced in a study of T-cell reconstitution after alpha-beta-depleted transplantation in children (dated by TCRdb to the mid-2010s). Library preparation was by PCR. The listed sequencing device is Illumina HiSeq 2500. To normalize quantification of the TCRbeta repertoire, the TCR libraries were built with molecular barcoding that relied on unique molecular identifiers. In TCRdb, the public reads were trimmed at Q25 with fastp and aligned with MiXCR, with productive beta chains retained. Each record represents a unique CDR3 protein, reported with the most common genes and DNA among its rows. The sample table contains some 280,000 distinct CDR3 sequences; only one count was recorded for 9.9% of them. About a tenth of the sample rests with the top ten. The source material was PBMCs from the stem cell graft donor, sampled from the stem cell graft. The receptor source for this set is a human donor who donated a stem cell graft to a child with SCID.

This rearrangement joins TRBV6-1 to TRBJ2-5, with 7 bases matching TRBD2. The V and J ends lost 6 bases and 1 base, in that order; junction bases with no gene match: 14. The CDR3 covers 17 residues. Germline CDR1 is MNHNS and CDR2 is SASEGT. The chain's CDR3 is CASSPRLSGVPQETQYF. Written as DNA, the CDR3 is TGTGCCAGCAGCCCTCGGTTGAGCGGGGTACCCCAAGAGACCCAGTACTTC.

This clonotype was recorded many times. The CDR3 sequence: CASSSDDGFGQPQHF. As DNA, the CDR3 is TGTGCCAGCAGCTCAGATGACGGGTTCGGTCAGCCCCAGCATTTT. The chain combines TRBV9 with TRBJ1-5, with D unclear. The V and J ends lost 4 bases and 6 bases respectively, with 17 bases between them. The germline CDR1 and CDR2 sequences are SGDLS and YYNGEE. The CDR3 is made up of 15 amino acids.

The chain recombines TRBV7-9 with TRBJ2-6; D is unresolved. Trimming pared 5 bases from V and 2 bases from J, leaving 10 bases between. This CDR3 contains 15 residues. CDR1 is SEHNR and CDR2 is FQNEAQ in the germline V gene (reference sequence). CDR3 protein: CASSLPDPGANVLTF. The CDR3 DNA reads as TGTGCCAGCAGCCTCCCCGACCCTGGGGCCAACGTCCTGACTTTC. The full variable domain, rest sourced from reference TRBV7-9 and TRBJ2-6, is DTGVSQNPRHKITKRGQNVTFRCDPISEHNRLYWYRQTLGQGPEFLTYFQNEAQLEKSRLLSDRFSAERPKGSFSTLEIQRTEQGDSAMYLCASSLPDPGANVLTFGAGSRLTVL.

This clonotype was counted many times. The chain employs TRBV10-3 and TRBJ2-1, with a tentative D call TRBD2 (6 bases). The CDR3 has 15 residues. The V gene lost 3 bases and the J gene lost 1 base, with 10 bases spanning the gap. Looked up from germline, CDR1 is ENHRY and CDR2 is SYGVKD. The CDR3 protein is CAISDGGPSYNEQFF. The CDR3 region has the DNA TGTGCCATCAGTGACGGGGGACCATCCTACAATGAGCAGTTCTTC.

In its sample, this clonotype was seen many times. J is TRBJ2-2 and V is TRBV10-3; D not resolved. V shed 2 bases and J shed 4 bases, with 8 bases lying between them. The CDR3 totals 14 residues. Germline V gene sequence: CDR1 ENHRY, CDR2 SYGVKD. The CDR3 nucleotides read TGTGCCATCAGTGAGGCAGAAGGCACCGGGGAGCTGTTTTTT. Amino acid sequence: CAISEAEGTGELFF.

The rearrangement uses TRBV5-1 and TRBJ2-2; 7 nucleotides agree with TRBD1. After removal of 1 base from V and 3 bases from J, the junction contained 3 bases not matched to a gene. The CDR3 is made up of 15 amino acids. Germline loops: CDR1 SGHRS, CDR2 YFSETQ. Written as DNA, the CDR3 is TGCGCCAGCAGCTTGCGGCAGGGGGACACCGGGGAGCTGTTTTTT. It encodes CASSLRQGDTGELFF.

This rearrangement joins TRBV20-1 to TRBJ2-7; maybe TRBD1 (5 bases). Trimming removed 6 bases from V and 0 bases from J, with 12 bases in between. The CDR3 has 13 amino acids. Germline lookup yields CDR1 DFQATT and CDR2 SNEGSKA (reference sequence). The DNA of the CDR3 is TGCAGTGCCGAACGGACAAGCTCCTACGAGCAGTACTTC. Protein sequence: CSAERTSSYEQYF.

This rearrangement joins TRBV20-1 to TRBJ2-5; D perhaps matches TRBD1 (6 bases). Germline loops: CDR1 DFQATT, CDR2 SNEGSKA (reference sequence). This CDR3 comprises 13 residues. The V end lost 6 bases, the J end lost 6 bases, and 17 bases lay between the germline ends. The CDR3 DNA reads as TGCAGTGCCAGGGGTGGTATGGACCAGACCCAGTACTTC. This codes for CSARGGMDQTQYF.

J is TRBJ1-5 and V is TRBV12-3 or TRBV12-4; D call uncertain. CDR3 length equals 13 residues. V lost 10 bases, J lost 1 base, and 11 bases lay in between. The CDR3 protein is CAIGQISNQPQHF. Here the CDR3 DNA reads TGTGCCATAGGGCAGATCAGCAATCAGCCCCAGCATTTT.

This clonotype was detected many times. This CDR3 is CASSLDQTNEQFF. The CDR3, as DNA: TGCGCCAGCAGCTTGGACCAGACCAATGAGCAGTTCTTC. This chain links TRBV5-1 with TRBJ2-1; D not certain. The CDR3 loop spans 13 amino acids. Looked up from germline, CDR1 is SGHRS and CDR2 is YFSETQ. V gave up 0 bases and J gave up 6 bases, with 7 bases separating them.

This clonotype was recorded many times. It is unclear where the CDR3 begins or ends on the DNA, so no DNA is shown, and the CDR3 is as TCRdb lists it. The chain has TRBV5-1 and TRBJ2-2. The length of the CDR3 is 12 amino acids, counting both ends. Germline lookup yields CDR1 SGHRS and CDR2 YFSETQ. CDR3 protein: CASSFGAGELFF.

This clonotype was recorded a few times. This rearrangement joins TRBV20-1 to TRBJ1-3; D gene ambiguous. V dropped 3 bases and J dropped 0 bases, with 6 bases sitting between them. This CDR3 has 13 amino acids. The germline V gene encodes CDR1 DFQATT and CDR2 SNEGSKA (reference sequence). Here the CDR3 reads CSARVLSGNTIYF. The CDR3 coding sequence is TGCAGTGCTAGGGTTCTCTCTGGAAACACCATATATTTT.

This clonotype appeared a few times. This CDR3 reads CASSPRQWNTEAFF. Written as DNA, the CDR3 is TGCGCCAGCAGCCCAAGACAGTGGAACACTGAAGCTTTCTTT. The chain couples TRBV5-1 to TRBJ1-1; the D gene is possibly TRBD1 (5 bases). Germline V gene lookup returns CDR1 SGHRS and CDR2 YFSETQ. The CDR3 contains 14 residues. V was shortened by 4 bases and J by 1 base, with 11 bases between the two germline ends.

The chain joins TRBV7-9 to TRBJ2-3, with 11 bases lining up with TRBD2. Germline-derived CDR1 and CDR2 are SEHNR and FQNEAQ (reference sequence). There are 16 residues in the CDR3. With V trimmed by 5 bases and J by 0 bases, 4 bases remained unmatched. DNA of the CDR3: TGTGCCAGCAGCCGGTGGACTAGCGGGAGCACAGATACGCAGTATTTT. This gives the protein CASSRWTSGSTDTQYF. Complete variable domain (other parts from reference TRBV7-9 and TRBJ2-3): DTGVSQNPRHKITKRGQNVTFRCDPISEHNRLYWYRQTLGQGPEFLTYFQNEAQLEKSRLLSDRFSAERPKGSFSTLEIQRTEQGDSAMYLCASSRWTSGSTDTQYFGPGTRLTVL.

The rearrangement links TRBV7-9 to TRBJ2-7, with TRBD1 as a possible D gene (6 bases). Germline values: CDR1 SEHNR, CDR2 FQNEAQ (reference sequence). The CDR3 runs 15 residues. V lost 1 base and J 2 bases, leaving 12 bases between the germline ends. The chain's CDR3 is CASSLGPDSTYEQYF. The CDR3 DNA sequence: TGTGCCAGCAGCTTAGGTCCGGACAGCACCTACGAGCAGTACTTC.

This clonotype was seen a single time. A clone one base away is much larger, so this may be a read error. The J gene is TRBJ2-3, the V gene TRBV18, with TRBD1 identical over 7 bases. This CDR3 comprises 14 residues. Germline V gene data show CDR1 as KGHSH and CDR2 as LQKENI. V dropped 3 bases and J dropped 7; count of bases not matched to a gene: 7. For the CDR3, the DNA is TGTGCCAGCTCACCTGGGGACAGTGGAAATACGCAGTATTTT. Protein sequence: CASSPGDSGNTQYF. The whole variable domain, remainder taken from reference TRBV18 and TRBJ2-3, is NAGVMQNPRHLVRRRGQEARLRCSPMKGHSHVYWYRQLPEEGLKFMVYLQKENIIDESGMPKERFSAEFPKEGPSILRIQQVVRGDSAAYFCASSPGDSGNTQYFGPGTRLTVL.